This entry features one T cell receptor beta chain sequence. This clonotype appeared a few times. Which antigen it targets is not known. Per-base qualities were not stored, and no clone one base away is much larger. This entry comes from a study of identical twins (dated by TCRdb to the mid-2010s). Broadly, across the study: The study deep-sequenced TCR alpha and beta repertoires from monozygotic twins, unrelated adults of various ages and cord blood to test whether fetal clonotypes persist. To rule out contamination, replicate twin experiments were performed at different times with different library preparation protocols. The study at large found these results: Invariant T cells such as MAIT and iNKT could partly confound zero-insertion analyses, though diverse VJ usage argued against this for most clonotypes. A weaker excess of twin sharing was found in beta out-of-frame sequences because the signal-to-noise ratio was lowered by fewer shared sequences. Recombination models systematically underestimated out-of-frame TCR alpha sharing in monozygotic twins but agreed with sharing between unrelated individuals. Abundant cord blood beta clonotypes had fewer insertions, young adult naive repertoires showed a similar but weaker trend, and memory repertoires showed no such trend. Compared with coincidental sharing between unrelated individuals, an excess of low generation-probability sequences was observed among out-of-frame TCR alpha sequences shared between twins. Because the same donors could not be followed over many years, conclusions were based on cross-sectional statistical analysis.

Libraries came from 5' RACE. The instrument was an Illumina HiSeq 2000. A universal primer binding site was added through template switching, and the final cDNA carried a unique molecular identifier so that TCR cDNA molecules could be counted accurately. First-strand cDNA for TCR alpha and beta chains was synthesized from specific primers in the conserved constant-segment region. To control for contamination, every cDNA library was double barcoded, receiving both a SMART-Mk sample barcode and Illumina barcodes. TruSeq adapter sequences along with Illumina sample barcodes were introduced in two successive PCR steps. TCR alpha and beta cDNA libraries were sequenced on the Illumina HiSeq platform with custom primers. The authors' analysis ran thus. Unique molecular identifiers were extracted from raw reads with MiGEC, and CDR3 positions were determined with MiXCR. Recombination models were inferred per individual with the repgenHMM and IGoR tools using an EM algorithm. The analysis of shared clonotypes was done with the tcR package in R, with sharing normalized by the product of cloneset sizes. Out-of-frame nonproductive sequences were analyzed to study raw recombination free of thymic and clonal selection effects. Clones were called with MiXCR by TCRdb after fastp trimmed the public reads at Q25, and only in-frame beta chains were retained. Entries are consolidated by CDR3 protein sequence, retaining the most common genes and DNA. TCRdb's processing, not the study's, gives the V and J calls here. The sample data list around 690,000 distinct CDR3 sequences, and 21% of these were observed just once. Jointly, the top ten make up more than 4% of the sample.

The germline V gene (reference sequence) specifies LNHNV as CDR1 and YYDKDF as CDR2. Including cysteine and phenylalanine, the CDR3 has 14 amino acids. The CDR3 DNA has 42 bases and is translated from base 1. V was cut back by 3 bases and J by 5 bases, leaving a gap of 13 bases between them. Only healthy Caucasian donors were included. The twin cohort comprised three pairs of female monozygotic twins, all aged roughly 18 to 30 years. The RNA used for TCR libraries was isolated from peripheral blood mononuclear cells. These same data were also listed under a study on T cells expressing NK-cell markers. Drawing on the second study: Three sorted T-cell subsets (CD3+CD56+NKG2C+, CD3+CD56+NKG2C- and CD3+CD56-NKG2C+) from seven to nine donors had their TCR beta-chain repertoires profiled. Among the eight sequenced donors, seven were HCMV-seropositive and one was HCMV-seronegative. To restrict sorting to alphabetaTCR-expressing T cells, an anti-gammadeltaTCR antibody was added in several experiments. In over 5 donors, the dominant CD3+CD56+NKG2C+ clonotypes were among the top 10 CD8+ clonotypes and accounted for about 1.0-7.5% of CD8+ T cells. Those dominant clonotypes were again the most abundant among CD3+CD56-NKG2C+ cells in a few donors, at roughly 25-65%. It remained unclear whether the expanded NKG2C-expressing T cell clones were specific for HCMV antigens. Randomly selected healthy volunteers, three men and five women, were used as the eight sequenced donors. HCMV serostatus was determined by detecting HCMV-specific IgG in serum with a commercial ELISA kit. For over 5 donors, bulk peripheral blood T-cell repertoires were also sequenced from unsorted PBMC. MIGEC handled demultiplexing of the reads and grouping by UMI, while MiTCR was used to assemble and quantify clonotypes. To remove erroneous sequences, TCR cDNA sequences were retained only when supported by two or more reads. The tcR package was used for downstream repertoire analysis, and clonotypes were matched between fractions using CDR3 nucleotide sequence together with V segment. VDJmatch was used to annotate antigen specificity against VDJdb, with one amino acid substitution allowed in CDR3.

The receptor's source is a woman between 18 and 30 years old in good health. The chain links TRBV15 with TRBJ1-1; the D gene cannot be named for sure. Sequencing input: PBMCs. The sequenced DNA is TGTGCCACCAGCAGGGACCGGCCAGTTACTGAAGCTTTCTTT. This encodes CATSRDRPVTEAFF. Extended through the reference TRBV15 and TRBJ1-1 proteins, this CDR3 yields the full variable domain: DAMVIQNPRYQVTQFGKPVTLSCSQTLNHNVMYWYQQKSSQAPKLLFHYYDKDFNNEADTPDNFQSRRPNTSFCFLDIRSPGLGDTAMYLCATSRDRPVTEAFFGQGTRLTVV.